The clone carrying this T cell receptor beta chain was recorded many times. Its antigen is unidentified. RNA transcripts provided the source from which TCR beta CDR3 regions were amplified. During a first-round RT-PCR of the TCR CDR3, the HTBI primer set was used. TCRdb independently ran MiXCR on the multiplex PCR reads; one entry per CDR3 protein. The table has hundreds of thousands of distinct CDR3 sequences, approximately 18% seen once. The study left out patients who had uncontrolled infection, other autoimmune disease, pregnancy or lactation. Blood dates from first hyperthyroidism diagnosis, before any ophthalmopathy symptoms. This entry is derived from a study of T cells in Graves' hyperthyroidism and ophthalmopathy. Overall study results and limits: Stable hyperthyroidism was separated from ophthalmopathy by a model based on 13 V-J features. Appearing also in blood were most of the thyroid clonotypes expanded above 0.001.

CDR1 LGHDT and CDR2 YNNKEL come from the germline V gene (reference sequence). CDR3 length: 16 residues. V gave up 0 bases and J gave up 1 base, with 12 bases separating them. The source is a woman aged 50 to 65 with Graves' hyperthyroidism that later progressed to Graves' ophthalmopathy. The sample consisted of blood. The chain uses TRBV3-1 and TRBJ1-1; unclear D gene. CDR3 region: CASSQDRRTRNTEAFF. The CDR3, as DNA: TGTGCCAGCAGCCAAGATCGCCGAACAAGGAACACTGAAGCTTTCTTT.